This TCR beta chain was sequenced in a study of shared clonotypes between healthy human individuals. Study at large: Each donor's CD4 naive and CD4 memory cells filled three plates apiece, CD8 naive two, and CD8 memory one.

The authors divided CD4+ cells into CD45RA+ naive and CD45RA-negative memory subsets. Study-wide results and limits: Non-shared clonotypes had lower generation probabilities than those shared by all four donors. Among a handful of donors, roughly 5.4% of naive CD4 clonotypes were found in common.

A note on this clone: Antigen specificity is unknown.

Profiling relied on immunoSEQ multiplex PCR, and the TCRdb table lists in-frame clones only, not all of them. The repertoire holds millions of clones, about 95% seen once, with 0.1% to 0.15% in the top ten. Germline V CDR1 and CDR2: LNHDA, SQIVND (reference sequence). V lost 2 bases and J 4 bases, leaving 8 bases between the germline ends. The CDR3 covers 13 residues. This chain links TRBV19 with TRBJ1-2, with a weak D call TRBD1 (5 bases). The TCR was taken from a man younger than 35 in good health. The sample taken for sequencing was naive CD4+ T cells sorted from blood. Described subset: CD45RA+ positively selected. The CDR3 spells CASSITRVYGYTF. CDR3 sequence (DNA): TGTGCCAGTAGTATAACCAGGGTCTATGGCTACACCTTC. Full variable domain (outside the CDR3, taken from reference TRBV19 and TRBJ1-2): DGGITQSPKYLFRKEGQNVTLSCEQNLNHDAMYWYRQDPGQGLRLIYYSQIVNDFQKGDIAEGYSVSREKKESFPLTVTSAQKNPTAFYLCASSITRVYGYTFGSGTRLTVV.